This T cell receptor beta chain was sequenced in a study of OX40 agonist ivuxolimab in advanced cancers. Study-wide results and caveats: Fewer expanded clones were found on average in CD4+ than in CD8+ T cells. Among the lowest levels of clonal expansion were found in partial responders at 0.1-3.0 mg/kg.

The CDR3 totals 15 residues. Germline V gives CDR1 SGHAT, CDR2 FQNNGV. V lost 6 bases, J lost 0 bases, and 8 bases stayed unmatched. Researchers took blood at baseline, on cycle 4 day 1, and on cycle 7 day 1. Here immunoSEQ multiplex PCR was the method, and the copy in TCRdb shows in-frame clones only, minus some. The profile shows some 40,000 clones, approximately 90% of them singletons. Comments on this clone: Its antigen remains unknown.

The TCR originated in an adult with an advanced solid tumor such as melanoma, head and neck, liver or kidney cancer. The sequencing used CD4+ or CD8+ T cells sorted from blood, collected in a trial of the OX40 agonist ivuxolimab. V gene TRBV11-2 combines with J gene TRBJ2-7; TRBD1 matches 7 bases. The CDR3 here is CASSQDGQASYEQYF. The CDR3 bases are TGTGCCAGCAGTCAAGACGGACAGGCCTCCTACGAGCAGTACTTC. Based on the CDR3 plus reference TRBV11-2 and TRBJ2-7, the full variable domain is EAGVAQSPRYKIIEKRQSVAFWCNPISGHATLYWYQQILGQGPKLLIQFQNNGVVDDSQLPKDRFSAERLKGVDSTLKIQPAKLEDSAVYLCASSQDGQASYEQYFGPGTRLTVT.